The clone carrying this T cell receptor beta chain was counted between two and nine times. What it recognizes is unknown. These data come from a study of T-cell memory formation after mild COVID-19. Turning to the study itself: TCR clusters mostly belonged to single donors. Overall study results and limits: While clones contracting from day 15 to 85 were balanced between CD4 and CD8, later expanders leaned CD4+. Contracting CD4+ clones were located mainly in CM and EM, and CD8+ clones in EMRA.

TCRdb re-called the 5' RACE reads with MiXCR, one entry per CDR3 protein. The data hold 530,000 or so distinct CDR3 sequences, with roughly 17% observed a single time. Germline lookup yields CDR1 SGHVS and CDR2 FQNEAQ. The CDR3 covers 15 residues. Germline trimming cut 6 bases from V and 9 bases from J; bases unmatched to any gene: 16. Sequenced sample: PBMCs or a T cell subset sorted from them (not recorded which). This TCR came from an adult woman who had mild COVID-19 (a few samples of this study predate the infection). Cell type and time point are not known. The chain combines TRBV7-8 with TRBJ2-5, with 7 bases that match TRBD2. The CDR3 DNA reads TGTGCCAGCAGTTACCAGCCGGGACTATCAAGAGCCCAGTACTTC. Translated: CASSYQPGLSRAQYF.